Listed here are 32 T cell receptor beta chains from one sample, sequenced in a study of TIL therapy for anti-PD-1-resistant metastatic lung cancer. Stated time point: pre-treatment sample, taken before nivolumab and TIL therapy. The immunoSEQ assay was v3. TCRdb keeps only in-frame clones here, not all; method: immunoSEQ multiplex PCR. The data show more than 15,000 clones, 83% seen once. The specimen was blood, collected at baseline. The receptors here all came from a person aged 30 to 80 with non-small cell lung cancer.

This chain connects TRBV5-6 to TRBJ1-1, with 8 nucleotides matching TRBD1. Per the germline V gene, CDR1 is SGHDT and CDR2 is YYEEEE. The CDR3 is made up of 13 amino acids. V lost 5 bases to trimming and J lost 7 bases; unmatched junction nucleotides: 7. CDR3 DNA: TGTGCCAGCAGGTGGGCAGGGGGCATTGAAGCTTTCTTT. This sequence encodes CASRWAGGIEAFF.

The V gene is TRBV2, the J gene TRBJ1-4, with no clear D. Germline V gene sequence: CDR1 SNHLY, CDR2 FYNNEI. The CDR3 is 13 amino acids. The ends were cut back, 8 bases at V and 8 bases at J, with 15 bases in the middle. CDR3 nucleotide sequence: TGTGCCAGCGTGGAAGGGAATGGGGAAAAACTGTTTTTT. It specifies CASVEGNGEKLFF.

The J gene is TRBJ2-7, the V gene TRBV10-3; 7 nucleotides match TRBD2. In germline, CDR1 is ENHRY, CDR2 SYGVKD. The CDR3 runs 15 residues. The J segment lost 3 bases and the V segment lost 0 bases, leaving 5 bases of the junction unmatched. DNA for the CDR3: TGTGCCATCAGTGAGTCGCTAGCGGCGGTCTACGAGCAGTACTTC. Amino acids: CAISESLAAVYEQYF.

The chain couples TRBV27 to TRBJ2-3; D gene ambiguous. This CDR3 has 11 residues. Trimming took off 10 bases at V and 0 bases at J, with 5 bases between the two ends. Germline assignment: CDR1 MNHEY and CDR2 SMNVEV (reference sequence). As DNA, the CDR3 is TGTGCCACCTTGAGCACAGATACGCAGTATTTT. It yields the protein CATLSTDTQYF.

The chain employs TRBV7-2 and TRBJ2-1; possible D gene TRBD2, 5 bases. Trimming removed 0 bases at V and 0 bases at J, with 9 bases between. This CDR3 region has 16 residues. The germline CDR1 and CDR2 sequences are SGHTA and FQGNSA. CDR3 bases: TGTGCCAGCAGCTTAGCGGCCGGAGGCTCCTACAATGAGCAGTTCTTC. The encoded protein is CASSLAAGGSYNEQFF.

CDR3 loop: CASSLDRRGYTF. The CDR3 coding sequence is TGCGCCAGCAGCTTGGACAGGCGTGGCTACACCTTC. J is TRBJ1-2 and V is TRBV5-1; weak D call: TRBD1 (5 bases). CDR1 and CDR2 (germline): SGHRS, YFSETQ. The CDR3 is made up of 12 amino acids. V dropped 0 bases and J dropped 7 bases, with 7 bases sitting between them.

V is TRBV6-5 and J is TRBJ2-5; D is perhaps TRBD1 (6 bases). The germline V and J ends were trimmed by 5 bases and 4 bases, with 14 bases remaining between them. This CDR3 has 14 amino acids. Germline CDR1 and CDR2: MNHEY and SVGAGI. Here the CDR3 reads CASSQAGTRETQYF. The CDR3 nucleotides are TGTGCCAGCAGTCAAGCCGGGACAAGAGAGACCCAGTACTTC.

The chain uses TRBV7-2 and TRBJ2-7; maybe TRBD1 (6 bases). The CDR3 has 14 residues. Germline V CDR1 and CDR2: SGHTA, FQGNSA. The ends were cut back, 5 bases at V and 0 bases at J, with 11 bases in the middle. The CDR3 loop is CASSRTGSSYEQYF. The CDR3 coding sequence is TGTGCCAGCAGCCGAACAGGGAGCTCCTACGAGCAGTACTTC.

The genes are TRBV4-3 and TRBJ2-5; D is uncertain. V dropped 0 bases and J dropped 2 bases, with 13 bases sitting between them. This CDR3 is built from 16 residues. Per germline, CDR1 LGHNA and CDR2 YSLEER. DNA of the CDR3: TGCGCCAGCAGCCAAGATAGGGCTGACGGACAAGAGACCCAGTACTTC. Amino acid sequence: CASSQDRADGQETQYF.

This chain joins TRBV19 and TRBJ1-1; D remains unclear. V was clipped by 7 bases and J by 7 bases, with 19 bases between them. Germline CDR1 is LNHDA and CDR2 is SQIVND (reference sequence). The CDR3 consists of 14 residues. CDR3: CASTQRVQSNEAFF. CDR3 nucleotides: TGTGCCAGTACTCAAAGGGTCCAGTCAAATGAAGCTTTCTTT.

The chain uses TRBV12-1 and TRBJ2-7; TRBD2, the table's D call, lacks a check against the DNA. TRBV12-1 is deemed a pseudogene. CDR3 size: 18 residues. As DNA, the CDR3 is TGTGCCAGCAGCTTTGGAACTGTGGGACTAGGAGGCCCCTACGAGCAGTACTTC. Translation: CASSFGTVGLGGPYEQYF.

This rearrangement joins TRBV5-1 to TRBJ2-7, with D possibly TRBD1 on 5 matching bases. V shed 8 bases and J shed 5 bases, with 23 bases lying between them. The V gene's germline CDR1 is SGHRS and CDR2 YFSETQ. The CDR3 totals 15 residues. The CDR3 is CASRRDVQGLHEQYF. In nucleotides, the CDR3 is TGCGCCAGTCGGCGCGACGTGCAGGGCTTGCACGAGCAGTACTTC.

The V call is TRBV19, the J call TRBJ2-3; a weak D match, TRBD1 (6 bases). Trimming removed 2 bases from V and 3 bases from J, with 6 bases in between. The germline V gene has CDR1 LNHDA and CDR2 SQIVND (reference sequence). The CDR3 covers 13 residues. The CDR3 protein is CASSITGTDTQYF. The CDR3 DNA follows: TGTGCCAGTAGTATAACAGGGACAGATACGCAGTATTTT.

This clone has more than one count but fewer than ten. This chain uses TRBV5-4 with TRBJ1-6; D gene uncertain. The CDR3 is made up of 16 amino acids. Germline CDR1 reads SGHNT; CDR2 reads YYREEE (reference sequence). V was trimmed by 6 bases and J by 3 bases, leaving 16 bases between them. The CDR3 nucleotides are TGTGCCAGCAACCTATTTGGGCTGAACTATAATTCACCCCTCCACTTT. It is translated as CASNLFGLNYNSPLHF.

This chain connects TRBV21-1 to TRBJ2-1; the table names TRBD1, a call not compared with the DNA. TRBV21-1 represents a pseudogene. CDR3 size: 16 residues. The CDR3 loop is CASSKGGDRGWNEQFF. DNA of the CDR3: TGTGCCAGCAGCAAAGGAGGGGACAGGGGTTGGAATGAGCAGTTCTTC.

The V call is TRBV27, the J call TRBJ1-1; no clear D gene. Trimming removed 3 bases at V and 4 bases at J, with 9 bases between. The germline gives CDR1 MNHEY, CDR2 SMNVEV (reference sequence). The CDR3 loop spans 13 amino acids. Here the CDR3 DNA reads TGTGCCAGCAGTTTCCCTATGTCCACTGAAGCTTTCTTT. Translated: CASSFPMSTEAFF.

The chain joins TRBV4-2 to TRBJ2-1; TRBD2 agrees at 8 bases. The germline V gene has CDR1 LGHNA and CDR2 YNFKEQ. J lost 7 bases, V lost 1 base, and 9 bases had no gene match. CDR3 length: 16 residues. CDR3 nucleotides: TGTGCCAGCAGCCAAGGGGGCGGGAGGTATGAGAATGAGCAGTTCTTC. Translating gives CASSQGGGRYENEQFF.

The chain carries TRBV9 and TRBJ1-6; D remains unclear. This CDR3 comprises 17 residues. V gave up 0 bases and J gave up 0 bases, with 10 bases separating them. Germline V lookup: CDR1 SGDLS, CDR2 YYNGEE. CDR3 DNA sequence: TGTGCCAGCAGCGTAGGGCCTGAGCACTCCTATAATTCACCCCTCCACTTT. Translation: CASSVGPEHSYNSPLHF.

The chain combines TRBV25-1 with TRBJ2-5; no clear D gene. CDR1 and CDR2 from the germline V gene are MGHDK and SYGVNS. The CDR3 spans 13 residues. Trimming pared 6 bases from V and 0 bases from J, leaving 8 bases between. The CDR3 protein is CASSRQNQETQYF. In DNA, the CDR3 is TGTGCCAGCAGCCGCCAGAACCAAGAGACCCAGTACTTC.

This clone was detected only a few times. J is TRBJ2-1 and V is TRBV6-6; either TRBD1 or TRBD2 may supply D (5 bases each). The CDR3 extends over 11 amino acids. Looked up from germline, CDR1 is MNHNY and CDR2 is SVGAGI (reference sequence). The V and J ends lost 11 bases and 5 bases respectively, with 10 bases between them. This CDR3 is CAVGTNNEQFF. The CDR3 DNA reads TGTGCCGTGGGGACGAACAATGAGCAGTTCTTC.

The chain links TRBV5-1 to TRBJ2-3; D may correspond to TRBD1 or TRBD2 (5 bases each). CDR3 size: 16 residues. Between the trimmed V and J ends, which lost 0 bases and 1 base, there was a span of 12 bases. Germline-derived CDR1 and CDR2 are SGHRS and YFSETQ. CDR3 residues: CASSLARGVGTDTQYF. In DNA, the CDR3 is TGCGCCAGCAGCTTGGCCCGAGGGGTGGGCACAGATACGCAGTATTTT.

The chain is built from TRBV19 and TRBJ1-5; the D gene is possibly TRBD1 (6 bases). Germline V gene lookup returns CDR1 LNHDA and CDR2 SQIVND (reference sequence). This CDR3 region has 15 residues. Trimming cost V 4 bases and J 2 bases, with 12 bases left between them. CDR3 nucleotides: TGTGCCAGTAGTAAACAGGGAGGAGGCAATCAGCCCCAGCATTTT. This translates into CASSKQGGGNQPQHF.

V and J are TRBV7-2 and TRBJ1-6; 8 positions agree with TRBD1. The CDR3 extends over 14 amino acids. Germline assignment: CDR1 SGHTA and CDR2 FQGNSA. The V segment lost 5 bases and the J segment 7 bases; nucleotides outside the gene matches: 4. The CDR3 DNA follows: TGTGCCAGCAGCCACAGACAGGGGAATTCACCCCTCCACTTT. Translated, it gives CASSHRQGNSPLHF. Based on the CDR3 plus reference TRBV7-2 and TRBJ1-6, the full variable domain is GAGVSQSPSNKVTEKGKDVELRCDPISGHTALYWYRQSLGQGLEFLIYFQGNSAPDKSGLPSDRFSAERTGGSVSTLTIQRTQQEDSAVYLCASSHRQGNSPLHFGNGTRLTVT.

The V gene is TRBV4-3, the J gene TRBJ1-2, with 8 bases that match TRBD1. This CDR3 is 16 amino acids long. After removal of 0 bases from V and 4 bases from J, the junction contained 7 bases not matched to a gene. Germline-derived CDR1 and CDR2 are LGHNA and YSLEER. The CDR3 spells CASSQDWMGTGYGYTF. The CDR3 DNA reads as TGCGCCAGCAGCCAAGATTGGATGGGGACAGGCTATGGCTACACCTTC.

This clone has just one count. This chain's CDR3 is CASSIRWSGRTDTQYF. In DNA form, the CDR3 reads TGTGCCAGTAGTATAAGGTGGTCGGGTCGCACAGATACGCAGTATTTT. The chain is built from TRBV19 and TRBJ2-3; D is uncertain. V was shortened by 2 bases and J by 1 base, with 13 bases between the two germline ends. This CDR3 spans 16 amino acids. CDR1 LNHDA and CDR2 SQIVND come from the germline V gene (reference sequence).

The chain joins TRBV7-9 to TRBJ1-1, with unresolved D. V was cut by 2 bases and J by 1 base, with 5 bases left in between. This CDR3 contains 13 residues. Germline V gene data show CDR1 as SEHNR and CDR2 as FQNEAQ (reference sequence). The CDR3 DNA reads as TGTGCCAGCAGCTTAAAGGAGAACACTGAAGCTTTCTTT. Protein product: CASSLKENTEAFF.

V gene TRBV11-3 combines with J gene TRBJ2-3, with D uncertain. Trimming removed 5 bases at V and 3 bases at J, with 6 bases between. The CDR3 loop spans 12 amino acids. Germline CDR1 and CDR2: SGHNT and YENEEA. Here the CDR3 DNA reads TGTGCCAGCAGCACCGGGACAGATACGCAGTATTTT. It yields the protein CASSTGTDTQYF. The complete variable domain, with remaining parts taken from reference TRBV11-3 and TRBJ2-3, reads EAGVVQSPRYKIIEKKQPVAFWCNPISGHNTLYWYLQNLGQGPELLIRYENEEAVDDSQLPKDRFSAERLKGVDSTLKIQPAELGDSAVYLCASSTGTDTQYFGPGTRLTVL.

This chain joins TRBV6-5 and TRBJ2-5, with 8 bases matching TRBD1. Germline V lookup: CDR1 MNHEY, CDR2 SVGAGI. The CDR3 length is 14 residues. J was trimmed by 4 bases and V by 2 bases; bases with no gene match: 3. The CDR3 sequence is CASSYRTGRETQYF. CDR3 sequence (DNA): TGTGCCAGCAGTTACCGGACAGGGAGAGAGACCCAGTACTTC.

This chain uses TRBV19 with TRBJ1-4; D is ambiguous. The CDR3 consists of 12 residues. Trimming cost V 8 bases and J 5 bases, with 9 bases left between them. Germline-derived CDR1 and CDR2 are LNHDA and SQIVND (reference sequence). CDR3 nucleotide sequence: TGTGCCAGTTCTGAAGGGAATGAAAAACTGTTTTTT. Its protein product is CASSEGNEKLFF.

The chain links TRBV28 to TRBJ2-7; 9 bases are a match to TRBD2. The germline V gene encodes CDR1 MDHEN and CDR2 SYDVKM. After removal of 10 bases from V and 6 bases from J, the junction contained 10 bases not matched to a gene. The CDR3 length is 13 residues. This CDR3 reads CATAGGPLGEQYF. The CDR3 nucleotides read TGTGCCACTGCGGGAGGGCCTCTTGGCGAGCAGTACTTC.

The chain carries TRBV10-3 and TRBJ1-2; D is undetermined. The CDR3 length is 14 residues. CDR1 and CDR2 from the germline V gene are ENHRY and SYGVKD. V was shortened by 4 bases and J by 4 bases, with 13 bases between the two germline ends. CDR3 DNA: TGTGCCATCAGTGGAACGAAGGAGTCCTATGGCTACACCTTC. Encoded protein: CAISGTKESYGYTF.

The V and J genes are TRBV28 and TRBJ2-1; 8 positions match TRBD2. The CDR3 runs 14 residues. The V segment lost 3 bases and the J segment 4 bases; nucleotides outside the gene matches: 2. Germline CDR1 reads MDHEN; CDR2 reads SYDVKM. The CDR3 DNA reads TGTGCCAGCAGTTTGACTAGCGTATACAATGAGCAGTTCTTC. Translation gives CASSLTSVYNEQFF.